One and the same sample provided the 18 T cell receptor beta chains below, sequenced in a study of T cell clonotyping in hematopoietic cell transplantation. The data were produced by immunoSEQ multiplex PCR, yet TCRdb's version contains in-frame clones alone and is incomplete. In the table there are 30,000 to 45,000 clones, around 90% of which are singletons. Sequencing used peripheral blood mononuclear cells. These receptor sequences come from a woman aged 40 to 50 in good health. Some clones in this sample may be carry-over from other donors' samples.

This rearrangement joins TRBV6-5 to TRBJ2-5; no definite D call. Germline values: CDR1 MNHEY, CDR2 SVGAGI. V was trimmed by 2 bases and J by 0 bases, leaving 4 bases between them. The CDR3 runs 13 residues. The CDR3 is CASSYHDQETQYF. CDR3 sequence (DNA): TGTGCCAGCAGTTACCATGACCAAGAGACCCAGTACTTC.

J is TRBJ2-5 and V is TRBV14, with TRBD2 matching 7 bases. This CDR3 spans 15 amino acids. CDR1 is SGHDN, CDR2 FVKESK, per germline. V lost 0 bases, J lost 3 bases, and 4 bases stayed unmatched. For the CDR3, the DNA is TGTGCCAGCAGCCAAGAGGGAGGGATCGAAGAGACCCAGTACTTC. It specifies CASSQEGGIEETQYF.

V is TRBV11-2 and J is TRBJ2-2, with D possibly called TRBD1 or TRBD2 (5 bases each). The V gene's germline CDR1 is SGHAT and CDR2 FQNNGV. V dropped 5 bases and J dropped 0 bases, with 10 bases sitting between them. This CDR3 is 15 amino acids long. The CDR3 coding sequence is TGTGCCAGCAGCCTACGGGGCGCGAACACCGGGGAGCTGTTTTTT. As protein: CASSLRGANTGELFF.

The chain combines TRBV5-1 with TRBJ2-1, with TRBD2 as a possible D gene (6 bases). This CDR3 comprises 15 residues. Germline V gives CDR1 SGHRS, CDR2 YFSETQ. Trimming removed 0 bases from V and 5 bases from J, with 12 bases in between. The CDR3 bases are TGCGCCAGCAGCTTGGAGGCAGGCGGGGACAATGAGCAGTTCTTC. Amino acids: CASSLEAGGDNEQFF. Complete variable domain (other parts from reference TRBV5-1 and TRBJ2-1): KAGVTQTPRYLIKTRGQQVTLSCSPISGHRSVSWYQQTPGQGLQFLFEYFSETQRNKGNFPGRFSGRQFSNSRSEMNVSTLELGDSALYLCASSLEAGGDNEQFFGPGTRLTVL.

This clone was detected only once. CDR3 sequence reads: CASSIGLAAYNEQFF. CDR3 bases: TGTGCCAGTAGTATAGGGCTAGCGGCCTACAATGAGCAGTTCTTC. The chain has TRBV19 and TRBJ2-1; 7 bases fit TRBD2. The CDR3 has 15 residues. Per germline, CDR1 LNHDA and CDR2 SQIVND (reference sequence). The junction had 2 bases not matched to a gene; V was cut back by 1 base and J by 2 bases.

The genes are TRBV29-1 and TRBJ1-2; D unresolved. V was cut by 3 bases and J by 8 bases, with 10 bases left in between. Germline V gene sequence: CDR1 SQVTM, CDR2 ANQGSEA. The CDR3 is 11 amino acids. The CDR3 loop is CSVEEQRGYTF. Written as DNA, the CDR3 is TGCAGCGTTGAGGAACAGAGAGGCTACACCTTC.

The J gene is TRBJ1-1, the V gene TRBV28, with 8 bases matching TRBD1. Germline V CDR1 and CDR2: MDHEN, SYDVKM. The CDR3 spans 15 residues. The junction had 9 bases not matched to a gene; V was cut back by 5 bases and J by 4 bases. In nucleotides, the CDR3 is TGTGCCAGCAGTCCCATTGGACAGGGAGGCACTGAAGCTTTCTTT. Its translation: CASSPIGQGGTEAFF.

The chain recombines TRBV10-3 with TRBJ2-7; 7 nucleotides agree with TRBD2. The CDR3 covers 14 residues. Germline loops: CDR1 ENHRY, CDR2 SYGVKD. V lost 4 bases, J lost 9 bases, and 12 bases stayed unmatched. CDR3 region: CAISAIAGASGQYF. In nucleotides, the CDR3 is TGTGCCATCAGTGCGATTGCGGGAGCGTCCGGGCAGTACTTC.

The chain combines TRBV6-5 with TRBJ2-7; D is undetermined. V lost 6 bases and J lost 9, with 15 bases in between. Germline assignment: CDR1 MNHEY and CDR2 SVGAGI. The CDR3 spans 12 residues. The DNA of the CDR3 is TGTGCCAGCAGAAACTCGTACAGAAGGCAGTACTTC. Protein sequence: CASRNSYRRQYF.

The CDR3 bases are TGCAGCGTTGTGCCCTCCCGAGGAACCTACGAGCAGTACTTC. Its translation is CSVVPSRGTYEQYF. This chain uses TRBV29-1 with TRBJ2-7; D is ambiguous. Trimming removed 4 bases at V and 2 bases at J, with 15 bases between. The germline V gene has CDR1 SQVTM and CDR2 ANQGSEA. This CDR3 is 14 amino acids long.

The chain links TRBV6-1 to TRBJ2-5; D not resolved. The CDR3 contains 10 residues. Trimming left V 4 bases short and J 7 bases short, with 4 bases between. Germline-derived CDR1 and CDR2 are MNHNS and SASEGT. The CDR3 DNA reads as TGTGCCAGCAGTGTGTGGACCCAGTACTTC. As protein: CASSVWTQYF.

This chain's CDR3 is CASSPTRAAYNEQFF. The CDR3 DNA reads as TGCGCCAGCAGTCCGACTAGGGCGGCTTACAATGAGCAGTTCTTC. This sequence joins TRBV5-1 and TRBJ2-1, with a possible D match to TRBD2 (6 bases). The CDR3 extends over 15 amino acids. V lost 5 bases and J lost 4, with 16 bases in between. Germline V gives CDR1 SGHRS, CDR2 YFSETQ.

V usage is TRBV28 and J usage is TRBJ2-7, with D possibly TRBD1 on 7 matching bases. Germline values: CDR1 MDHEN, CDR2 SYDVKM. This CDR3 region has 15 residues. The CDR3 DNA sequence: TGTGTTTCGGAGGGGGCGGGACGACCTACCTACGAGCAGTACTTC. Residues: CVSEGAGRPTYEQYF.

The V call is TRBV6-5, the J call TRBJ2-1; D might be TRBD2 (6 bases). Between the trimmed V and J ends, which lost 5 bases and 5 bases, there was a span of 13 bases. CDR3 length: 14 residues. Germline CDR1 and CDR2: MNHEY and SVGAGI. The CDR3, as DNA: TGTGCCAGCAGTAAGCTAGCGTCAGACAATGAGCAGTTCTTC. Its protein product is CASSKLASDNEQFF.

This clone was detected once. The V and J genes are TRBV19 and TRBJ2-5; D not resolved. Trimming stripped 1 base from V and 2 bases from J, with 11 bases between. Germline V gene data show CDR1 as LNHDA and CDR2 as SQIVND (reference sequence). The length of the CDR3 is 15 residues. The CDR3 here is CASSIVSTSQETQYF. CDR3 nucleotides: TGTGCCAGTAGTATAGTCAGCACTTCACAAGAGACCCAGTACTTC.

The chain employs TRBV28 and TRBJ2-7; the match to TRBD1 covers 9 bases. This CDR3 spans 14 amino acids. The V gene's germline CDR1 is MDHEN and CDR2 SYDVKM. The trim removed 6 bases at V and 4 bases at J, leaving 7 bases unmatched. The CDR3 loop reads CASRIQGAGYEQYF. Here the CDR3 DNA reads TGTGCCAGCAGAATACAGGGGGCGGGGTACGAGCAGTACTTC.

V usage is TRBV5-1 and J usage is TRBJ2-1; no clear D gene. V was clipped by 7 bases and J by 4 bases, with 15 bases between them. This CDR3 has 14 amino acids. CDR1 is SGHRS and CDR2 is YFSETQ in the germline V gene. CDR3 nucleotide sequence: TGCGCCAGCGGAAAGCAACAGAGATACAATGAGCAGTTCTTC. It yields the protein CASGKQQRYNEQFF.

The J gene is TRBJ1-1, the V gene TRBV19; possible D gene TRBD1, 6 bases. There are 14 residues in the CDR3. With 3 bases removed from V and 1 base from J, the gap between germline ends came to 9 bases. Germline V gene sequence: CDR1 LNHDA, CDR2 SQIVND (reference sequence). Here the CDR3 reads CASSMTGTNTEAFF. The CDR3 nucleotides read TGTGCCAGTAGTATGACAGGAACGAACACTGAAGCTTTCTTT.